Following are 21 T cell receptor beta chains from one sample sequenced in a study of T-cell memory formation after mild COVID-19. Using its own MiXCR run on the 5' RACE reads, TCRdb lists one record per CDR3 protein. The table lists about 88,000 distinct CDR3 sequences, approximately 25% of them singletons. The specimen sequenced was PBMCs or a T cell subset sorted from them (not recorded which). All receptors derive from a man between 18 and 29 years old who had mild COVID-19 (a few samples of this study predate the infection). Cell type and time point are not known.

V and J are TRBV4-1 and TRBJ2-5, with D perhaps being TRBD1 or TRBD2 (6 bases each). There are 14 residues in the CDR3. The V end was cut by 4 bases, the J end by 5 bases, with 14 bases between. The germline V gene has CDR1 MGHRA and CDR2 YSYEKL. The CDR3 reads CASSPPGAGETQYF. CDR3 sequence (DNA): TGCGCCAGCAGCCCACCGGGGGCCGGCGAGACCCAGTACTTC.

The chain carries TRBV5-1 and TRBJ2-1, with TRBD1 identical over 9 bases. Germline assignment: CDR1 SGHRS and CDR2 YFSETQ. The trim removed 7 bases at V and 5 bases at J, leaving 7 bases unmatched. This CDR3 has 14 amino acids. The CDR3: CASGTGTGNNEQFF. CDR3 nucleotides: TGCGCCAGCGGAACCGGGACAGGGAACAATGAGCAGTTCTTC.

The CDR3 DNA follows: TGTGCCGCTTCTGCTTTTGGGGAAAAACTGTTTTTT. This translates into CAASAFGEKLFF. This chain joins TRBV6-1 and TRBJ1-4; D is uncertain. This CDR3 has 12 residues. Between the trimmed V and J ends, which lost 11 bases and 8 bases, there was a span of 15 bases. The germline CDR1 and CDR2 sequences are MNHNS and SASEGT.

V usage is TRBV7-9 and J usage is TRBJ1-6, with D tentatively TRBD1 (6 bases). CDR1 and CDR2 (germline): SEHNR, FQNEAQ (reference sequence). The CDR3 totals 15 residues. V lost 4 bases, J lost 10 bases, and 17 bases lay in between. CDR3 residues: CASSSSRDTGSPLHF. The CDR3 DNA reads as TGTGCCAGCAGCTCGAGCCGGGACACGGGGTCACCCCTCCACTTT.

This clonotype has a handful of counts. The V gene is TRBV5-1, the J gene TRBJ1-2; D uncertain. The germline CDR1 and CDR2 sequences are SGHRS and YFSETQ. V lost 4 bases, J lost 3 bases, and 13 bases lay in between. CDR3 length equals 14 residues. The CDR3 DNA reads as TGCGCCAGCAGCCACGGAGAGGGAGACTATGGCTACACCTTC. This sequence encodes CASSHGEGDYGYTF.

The chain joins TRBV6-1 to TRBJ2-5; 13 bases are a match to TRBD2. There are 16 residues in the CDR3. Trimming removed 2 bases from V and 9 bases from J; junction bases left unmatched: 9. The germline V gene encodes CDR1 MNHNS and CDR2 SASEGT. The CDR3 here is CASSEPLGLAGEAQYF. The CDR3 bases are TGTGCCAGCAGTGAACCCCTTGGACTAGCGGGGGAGGCCCAGTACTTC.

Notes on this clonotype: A much larger clone differs by one base, so this may be a read error. The chain couples TRBV12-3 or TRBV12-4 to TRBJ1-1; TRBD1 matches at 7 bases. CDR3 length: 13 residues. J gave up 1 base and V 5 bases, and 1 base lay outside the gene matches. CDR3 region: CASSGTENTEAFF. CDR3 nucleotides: TGTGCCAGCAGTGGGACAGAGAACACTGAAGCTTTCTTT.

The sample holds many counts of this clonotype. This rearrangement joins TRBV28 to TRBJ2-3; 8 positions match TRBD1. V lost 5 bases to trimming and J lost 4 bases; unmatched junction nucleotides: 8. Germline CDR1 MDHEN, CDR2 SYDVKM. This CDR3 has 15 amino acids. The CDR3 spells CASSALTGVADTQYF. As DNA, the CDR3 is TGTGCCAGCAGTGCCTTGACAGGGGTTGCAGATACGCAGTATTTT.

This clonotype has a handful of counts. V gene TRBV4-1 combines with J gene TRBJ1-5; D ambiguous. V was pared by 3 bases and J by 1 base, with 10 bases between. This CDR3 region has 15 residues. Looked up from germline, CDR1 is MGHRA and CDR2 is YSYEKL. DNA of the CDR3: TGCGCCAGCAGCCAGAGAGACAACAGCAATCAGCCCCAGCATTTT. It codes for CASSQRDNSNQPQHF.

The chain employs TRBV6-5 and TRBJ2-7; perhaps TRBD1 as D (5 bases). Germline CDR1 and CDR2: MNHEY and SVGAGI. V lost 0 bases and J 7 bases, leaving 13 bases between the germline ends. CDR3 length: 14 residues. CDR3 sequence: CASSYSAGYGEQYF. The CDR3 region has the DNA TGTGCCAGCAGTTACTCGGCAGGGTATGGGGAGCAGTACTTC.

The chain couples TRBV4-3 to TRBJ2-1, with 8 positions matching TRBD2. Germline CDR1 and CDR2: LGHNA and YSLEER. The CDR3 runs to 18 residues. The junction had 16 bases not matched to a gene; V was cut back by 1 base and J by 8 bases. In DNA, the CDR3 is TGCGCCAGCAGCCAAGTCCCCCCAAGCGGGGGACGCGGGGATGAGCAGTTCTTC. Its translation is CASSQVPPSGGRGDEQFF.

The chain is built from TRBV27 and TRBJ2-3, with D maybe TRBD1 (5 bases). V lost 4 bases and J 0 bases, leaving 14 bases between the germline ends. This CDR3 comprises 16 residues. Germline V gives CDR1 MNHEY, CDR2 SMNVEV (reference sequence). Written as DNA, the CDR3 is TGTGCCAGCAGTTCCAAGATGACAGCTAGCACAGATACGCAGTATTTT. Encoded protein: CASSSKMTASTDTQYF.

A few counts support this clonotype. The chain has TRBV20-1 and TRBJ2-7; D might be TRBD1 or TRBD2, each matching 5 bases. The germline V gene encodes CDR1 DFQATT and CDR2 SNEGSKA (reference sequence). CDR3 length equals 13 residues. With 5 bases removed from V and 2 bases from J, the gap between germline ends came to 13 bases. The DNA of the CDR3 is TGCAGTGCTCATGGGACGGACACCTACGAGCAGTACGTC. This translates into CSAHGTDTYEQYV.

To note about this clonotype: No DNA is shown, since the ends of the CDR3 on it are uncertain; the CDR3 is the one TCRdb lists. The chain is built from TRBV9 and TRBJ1-1. A total of 14 residues make up the CDR3, ends included. Per the germline V gene, CDR1 is SGDLS and CDR2 is YYNGEE. The CDR3 loop is CASSVGGGNTEASF.

The chain has TRBV28 and TRBJ2-5; 8 bases fit TRBD1. The CDR3 has 15 residues. The V and J ends lost 3 bases and 5 bases, in that order; junction bases with no gene match: 8. Germline CDR1 MDHEN, CDR2 SYDVKM. This chain's CDR3 is CASSLYRGADETQYF. The CDR3 bases are TGTGCCAGCAGTTTGTACAGGGGGGCGGATGAGACCCAGTACTTC.

This clonotype was seen a few times. The genes are TRBV20-1 and TRBJ2-7, with 9 bases fitting TRBD1. V dropped 3 bases and J dropped 4; count of bases not matched to a gene: 4. Germline CDR1 is DFQATT and CDR2 is SNEGSKA (reference sequence). CDR3 size: 13 residues. As DNA, the CDR3 is TGCAGTGCTAGCCGGGACAGGGAGTACGAGCAGTACGTC. This codes for CSASRDREYEQYV.

The chain uses TRBV19 and TRBJ1-1, with D perhaps matching TRBD1 (5 bases). From germline, CDR1 is LNHDA and CDR2 SQIVND (reference sequence). This CDR3 is built from 15 residues. V was clipped by 3 bases and J by 1 base, with 12 bases between them. The CDR3 DNA sequence: TGTGCCAGTAGTATCGGGACCTGGGGGAACACTGAAGCTTTCTTT. Protein: CASSIGTWGNTEAFF.

The CDR3: CSARDWTSGAYEQYF. CDR3 DNA: TGCAGTGCTAGAGATTGGACTAGCGGAGCCTACGAGCAGTACTTC. V and J are TRBV20-1 and TRBJ2-7; 10 nucleotides align to TRBD2. V lost 0 bases to trimming and J lost 2 bases; unmatched junction nucleotides: 4. Germline CDR1 and CDR2: DFQATT and SNEGSKA (reference sequence). The CDR3 covers 15 residues.

The genes are TRBV6-5 and TRBJ2-1; D unresolved. This CDR3 region has 14 residues. Germline-derived CDR1 and CDR2 are MNHEY and SVGAGI. Trimming removed 6 bases from V and 5 bases from J, with 14 bases in between. The CDR3 protein is CASSRSRLDNEQFF. CDR3 nucleotides: TGTGCCAGCAGCCGCTCACGACTTGACAATGAGCAGTTCTTC.

V gene TRBV9 combines with J gene TRBJ1-3; no reliable D call. The CDR3 has 16 amino acids. Trimming stripped 0 bases from V and 0 bases from J, with 10 bases between. CDR1 and CDR2 from the germline V gene are SGDLS and YYNGEE. The chain's CDR3 is CASSVGSSGSGNTIYF. Written as DNA, the CDR3 is TGTGCCAGCAGCGTAGGTTCTTCGGGCTCTGGAAACACCATATATTTT.

The chain couples TRBV2 to TRBJ1-5; D remains ambiguous. Germline V gene sequence: CDR1 SNHLY, CDR2 FYNNEI. This CDR3 comprises 14 residues. V lost 4 bases and J lost 2, with 9 bases in between. In DNA form, the CDR3 reads TGTGCCAGCAGTGCTAGAGGTCGCAATCAGCCCCAGCATTTT. Residues: CASSARGRNQPQHF.